This is a list of T cell receptor beta chains from one sample in a study of a mutant IDH1 vaccine in newly diagnosed glioma. The repertoire was sequenced with immunoSEQ multiplex PCR; TCRdb's copy has only in-frame clones and lacks some. The sample contains 40,000 or so clones, under 80% of which appear only once. Sequencing used PBMCs, obtained from a glioma patient treated with radiotherapy, temozolomide or both. These receptors all stem from a man between 35 and 55 years old with glioma. Some clones in this sample may be carry-over from other donors' samples. The CDR3 runs from the conserved cysteine through the conserved F or W. Fields, in order: clone size, D gene, V gene, J gene, CDR3 protein, CDR3 DNA. The D gene is left open where the match is weak. Clone sizes are given selectively: once, few, many, or a class where the clone is expanded.

clone size: NA
D gene: TRBD2
V gene: TRBV7-2
J gene: TRBJ2-7
CDR3 protein: CASSRTSGGRGYF
CDR3 DNA: TGTGCCAGCAGCCGGACTAGCGGGGGGAGGGGGTACTTC

clone size: NA
D gene: NA
V gene: TRBV14
J gene: TRBJ1-3
CDR3 protein: CASSRDRRSPGNTIYF
CDR3 DNA: TGTGCCAGCAGCCGCGACAGACGGTCTCCGGGAAACACCATATATTTT

clone size: once
D gene: NA
V gene: TRBV27
J gene: TRBJ1-4
CDR3 protein: CASSFLGFGEKLFF
CDR3 DNA: TGTGCCAGCAGTTTCTTAGGGTTTGGTGAAAAACTGTTTTTT

clone size: few
D gene: NA
V gene: TRBV7-9
J gene: TRBJ1-4
CDR3 protein: CASSSDYEKLFF
CDR3 DNA: TGTGCCAGCAGCTCGGACTATGAAAAACTGTTTTTT

clone size: NA
D gene: TRBD1
V gene: TRBV7-8
J gene: TRBJ2-7
CDR3 protein: CASSGGGQGTREQYF
CDR3 DNA: TGTGCCAGCAGCGGGGGGGGACAGGGGACTCGCGAGCAGTACTTC

clone size: hyperexpanded
D gene: TRBD1
V gene: TRBV2
J gene: TRBJ1-1
CDR3 protein: CASSWDSEFAEAFF
CDR3 DNA: TGTGCCAGCAGCTGGGACAGTGAGTTTGCTGAAGCTTTCTTT

clone size: NA
D gene: NA
V gene: TRBV6-5
J gene: TRBJ2-2
CDR3 protein: CASSYGAGPNTGELFF
CDR3 DNA: TGTGCCAGCAGTTACGGGGCAGGACCGAACACCGGGGAGCTGTTTTTT

clone size: NA
D gene: NA
V gene: TRBV21-1
J gene: TRBJ2-7
CDR3 protein: CASSPTGPGYNEQYF
CDR3 DNA: TGTGCCAGCTCCCCTACGGGGCCCGGATACAACGAGCAGTACTTC

clone size: NA
D gene: NA
V gene: TRBV7-2
J gene: TRBJ2-2
CDR3 protein: CASTPGVNTGELFF
CDR3 DNA: TGTGCCAGTACCCCCGGGGTGAACACCGGGGAGCTGTTTTTT

clone size: NA
D gene: NA
V gene: TRBV7-9
J gene: TRBJ2-7
CDR3 protein: CASSREGNPKQYF
CDR3 DNA: TGTGCCAGCAGCCGCGAGGGTAATCCTAAGCAGTACTTC

clone size: NA
D gene: NA
V gene: TRBV5-4
J gene: TRBJ1-1
CDR3 protein: CASSWLREGTEAFF
CDR3 DNA: TGTGCCAGCAGCTGGTTGAGGGAAGGCACTGAAGCTTTCTTT

clone size: NA
D gene: NA
V gene: TRBV18
J gene: TRBJ1-2
CDR3 protein: CASSPEGRGLYGYTF
CDR3 DNA: TGTGCCAGCTCACCAGAGGGGAGGGGCCTCTATGGCTACACCTTC

clone size: NA
D gene: TRBD1
V gene: TRBV7-9
J gene: TRBJ2-7
CDR3 protein: CASSLGGQGAFSYEQYF
CDR3 DNA: TGTGCCAGCAGCTTAGGCGGACAGGGGGCTTTCTCCTACGAGCAGTACTTC

clone size: NA
D gene: TRBD1
V gene: TRBV7-7
J gene: TRBJ1-3
CDR3 protein: CASSKQGAATIYF
CDR3 DNA: TGTGCTAGCAGCAAACAGGGGGCGGCCACCATATATTTT

clone size: NA
D gene: NA
V gene: TRBV5-1
J gene: TRBJ1-4
CDR3 protein: CASSHSQGEGEKLFF
CDR3 DNA: TGCGCCAGCAGCCACTCCCAGGGTGAGGGCGAAAAACTGTTTTTT

clone size: once
D gene: TRBD2
V gene: TRBV5-6
J gene: TRBJ2-3
CDR3 protein: CASSSYSGGGDTQYF
CDR3 DNA: TGTGCCAGCAGCTCTTATAGCGGGGGGGGAGATACGCAGTATTTT

clone size: NA
D gene: NA
V gene: TRBV10-2
J gene: TRBJ2-1
CDR3 protein: CATNTQANNEQFF
CDR3 DNA: TGCGCCACCAACACCCAGGCTAACAATGAGCAGTTCTTC

clone size: NA
D gene: NA
V gene: TRBV4-1
J gene: TRBJ1-1
CDR3 protein: CASSQDRYTEAFF
CDR3 DNA: TGCGCCAGCAGCCAAGACAGATACACTGAAGCTTTCTTT

clone size: NA
D gene: NA
V gene: TRBV6-1
J gene: TRBJ2-7
CDR3 protein: CASRGQNNYEQYF
CDR3 DNA: TGTGCCAGCAGAGGGCAGAACAACTACGAGCAGTACTTC

clone size: NA
D gene: NA
V gene: TRBV11-2
J gene: TRBJ2-7
CDR3 protein: CASTTSGYSSYEQYF
CDR3 DNA: TGTGCCAGCACCACTTCAGGGTACAGCTCCTACGAGCAGTACTTC

clone size: NA
D gene: TRBD1
V gene: TRBV6-1
J gene: TRBJ2-7
CDR3 protein: CASSHRGQDEQYF
CDR3 DNA: TGTGCCAGCAGCCACAGGGGGCAAGACGAGCAGTACTTC

clone size: NA
D gene: NA
V gene: TRBV18
J gene: TRBJ1-1
CDR3 protein: CASSPAGRGGTEAFF
CDR3 DNA: TGTGCCAGCTCACCAGCCGGACGGGGAGGCACTGAAGCTTTCTTT

clone size: NA
D gene: TRBD1
V gene: TRBV9
J gene: TRBJ1-1
CDR3 protein: CASSVGQGEAFF
CDR3 DNA: TGTGCCAGCAGCGTAGGGCAGGGGGAGGCTTTCTTT

clone size: NA
D gene: TRBD1
V gene: TRBV7-2
J gene: TRBJ1-4
CDR3 protein: CASSAYRGGATNEKLFF
CDR3 DNA: TGTGCCAGCAGCGCCTACAGGGGCGGGGCAACTAATGAAAAACTGTTTTTT

clone size: NA
D gene: NA
V gene: TRBV19
J gene: TRBJ1-1
CDR3 protein: CASSIGATEAFF
CDR3 DNA: TGTGCCAGTAGTATAGGGGCCACTGAAGCTTTCTTT

clone size: NA
D gene: NA
V gene: TRBV6-1
J gene: TRBJ2-7
CDR3 protein: CASSITRGVSYEQYF
CDR3 DNA: TGTGCCAGCAGTATTACTCGCGGGGTTTCCTACGAGCAGTACTTC

clone size: NA
D gene: NA
V gene: TRBV29-1
J gene: TRBJ1-4
CDR3 protein: CSVEVGGGNEKLFF
CDR3 DNA: TGCAGCGTTGAAGTGGGCGGAGGTAATGAAAAACTGTTTTTT

clone size: NA
D gene: TRBD2
V gene: TRBV5-1
J gene: TRBJ2-5
CDR3 protein: CASSAASGEEETQYF
CDR3 DNA: TGCGCCAGCAGCGCGGCTAGCGGGGAAGAAGAGACCCAGTACTTC

clone size: few
D gene: NA
V gene: TRBV9
J gene: TRBJ2-5
CDR3 protein: CASSARWGATQETQYF
CDR3 DNA: TGTGCCAGCAGCGCCCGATGGGGGGCGACTCAGGAGACCCAGTACTTC

clone size: NA
D gene: NA
V gene: TRBV10-1
J gene: TRBJ1-4
CDR3 protein: CASSESSGVGEKLFF
CDR3 DNA: TGCGCCAGCAGTGAGTCGTCGGGGGTTGGCGAAAAACTGTTTTTT

clone size: NA
D gene: NA
V gene: TRBV6-5
J gene: TRBJ2-1
CDR3 protein: CASTLDGNSYNEQFF
CDR3 DNA: TGTGCCAGCACCCTGGACGGAAACTCTTACAATGAGCAGTTCTTC

clone size: NA
D gene: NA
V gene: TRBV11-2
J gene: TRBJ1-6
CDR3 protein: CASSFGTTYNSPLHF
CDR3 DNA: TGTGCCAGCAGCTTTGGGACGACCTATAATTCACCCCTCCACTTT

clone size: medium-sized
D gene: NA
V gene: TRBV19
J gene: TRBJ1-2
CDR3 protein: CASMLGAGGYTF
CDR3 DNA: TGTGCCAGTATGCTGGGGGCTGGAGGCTACACCTTC

clone size: NA
D gene: NA
V gene: TRBV18
J gene: TRBJ1-6
CDR3 protein: CASSPTDYNSPLHF
CDR3 DNA: TGTGCCAGCTCACCGACAGACTATAATTCACCCCTCCACTTT

clone size: few
D gene: NA
V gene: TRBV14
J gene: TRBJ2-4
CDR3 protein: CASSQLGYIQYF
CDR3 DNA: TGTGCCAGCAGCCAACTGGGTTACATTCAGTACTTC

clone size: NA
D gene: NA
V gene: TRBV13
J gene: TRBJ1-2
CDR3 protein: CASSSQTDGYTF
CDR3 DNA: TGTGCCAGCAGCTCTCAGACAGATGGCTACACCTTC

clone size: once
D gene: TRBD1
V gene: TRBV5-1
J gene: TRBJ1-1
CDR3 protein: CASSLDPQGEANTEAFF
CDR3 DNA: TGCGCCAGCAGCTTGGATCCTCAGGGGGAGGCTAACACTGAAGCTTTCTTT

clone size: NA
D gene: TRBD1
V gene: TRBV2
J gene: TRBJ1-4
CDR3 protein: CASTVEGANEKLFF
CDR3 DNA: TGTGCCAGCACAGTTGAGGGGGCAAATGAAAAACTGTTTTTT

clone size: NA
D gene: NA
V gene: TRBV29-1
J gene: TRBJ1-5
CDR3 protein: CSVEGGPSNQPQHF
CDR3 DNA: TGCAGCGTTGAAGGGGGGCCGAGCAATCAGCCCCAGCATTTT

clone size: NA
D gene: TRBD1
V gene: TRBV4-1
J gene: TRBJ2-7
CDR3 protein: CASSLGTGQYYEQYF
CDR3 DNA: TGCGCCAGTAGCCTCGGGACAGGGCAATACTACGAGCAGTACTTC

clone size: NA
D gene: NA
V gene: TRBV6-6
J gene: TRBJ1-1
CDR3 protein: CASSSGTGGAFF
CDR3 DNA: TGTGCCAGCAGCTCCGGGACGGGGGGAGCTTTCTTT

clone size: NA
D gene: NA
V gene: TRBV6-1
J gene: TRBJ1-2
CDR3 protein: CASSETGNYGYTF
CDR3 DNA: TGTGCCAGCAGTGAAACGGGAAACTATGGCTACACCTTC

clone size: few
D gene: NA
V gene: TRBV5-1
J gene: TRBJ1-1
CDR3 protein: CASSFLGKRGPEAFF
CDR3 DNA: TGCGCCAGCAGCTTCTTAGGGAAGCGGGGACCTGAAGCTTTCTTT

clone size: NA
D gene: NA
V gene: TRBV18
J gene: TRBJ1-1
CDR3 protein: CASSPLPSLNTEAFF
CDR3 DNA: TGTGCCAGCTCACCACTACCCTCACTAAACACTGAAGCTTTCTTT

clone size: few
D gene: TRBD1
V gene: TRBV10-3
J gene: TRBJ2-2
CDR3 protein: CAISRTGAEGSNTGELFF
CDR3 DNA: TGTGCCATCAGCCGGACAGGGGCCGAGGGATCGAACACCGGGGAGCTGTTTTTT

clone size: NA
D gene: NA
V gene: TRBV4-3
J gene: TRBJ2-2
CDR3 protein: CASSQVGVTGELFF
CDR3 DNA: TGCGCCAGCAGCCAAGTCGGGGTGACCGGGGAGCTGTTTTTT

clone size: NA
D gene: TRBD1
V gene: TRBV5-1
J gene: TRBJ1-2
CDR3 protein: CASSSGQGNYGYTF
CDR3 DNA: TGCGCCAGCAGCTCGGGACAGGGGAACTATGGCTACACCTTC

clone size: once
D gene: NA
V gene: TRBV6-1
J gene: TRBJ1-1
CDR3 protein: CASSEELAGGTEAFF
CDR3 DNA: TGTGCCAGCAGTGAAGAGTTAGCTGGTGGAACTGAAGCTTTCTTT

clone size: NA
D gene: TRBD1
V gene: TRBV19
J gene: TRBJ1-2
CDR3 protein: CASSLDRGGGYTF
CDR3 DNA: TGTGCCAGTAGCCTCGACAGGGGGGGAGGCTACACCTTC